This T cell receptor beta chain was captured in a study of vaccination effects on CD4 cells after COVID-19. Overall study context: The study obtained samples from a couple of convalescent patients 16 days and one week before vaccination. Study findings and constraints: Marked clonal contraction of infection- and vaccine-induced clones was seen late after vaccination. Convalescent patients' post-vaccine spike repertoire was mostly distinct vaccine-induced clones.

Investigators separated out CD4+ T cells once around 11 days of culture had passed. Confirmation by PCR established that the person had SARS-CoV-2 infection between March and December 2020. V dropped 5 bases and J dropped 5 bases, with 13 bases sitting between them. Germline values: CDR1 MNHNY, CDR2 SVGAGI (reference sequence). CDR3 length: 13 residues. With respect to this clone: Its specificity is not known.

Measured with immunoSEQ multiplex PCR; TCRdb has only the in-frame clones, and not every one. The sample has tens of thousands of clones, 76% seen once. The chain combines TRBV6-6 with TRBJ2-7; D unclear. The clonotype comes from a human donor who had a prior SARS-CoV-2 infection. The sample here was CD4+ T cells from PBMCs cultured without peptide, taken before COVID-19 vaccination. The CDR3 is CASSPLLGNEQYF. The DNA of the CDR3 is TGTGCCAGCAGTCCACTCCTGGGGAACGAGCAGTACTTC.